Listed below are T cell receptor beta chains from one sample, sequenced in a study of blood T cell repertoires in COVID-19. Assay used: immunoSEQ multiplex PCR; TCRdb lists only in-frame clones, some missing. The sample consists of 50,000 to 75,000 clones, more than 60% of them appearing once. Sequencing was done on a sample of peripheral blood. Receptors were obtained from a human donor in a cohort sampled during active COVID-19. Each CDR3 is given with its conserved first and last residue. D genes are given only for firm matches. Only some rows state a clone size, as once, few, many or a class for expanded clones.

D,V,size,J,CDR3,DNA
.,TRBV27,few,TRBJ1-1,CASSLTASNTEAFF,TGTGCCAGCAGTTTAACAGCCTCGAACACTGAAGCTTTCTTT
TRBD1,TRBV6-5,.,TRBJ1-5,CASRTGAGNQPQHF,TGTGCCAGCAGAACAGGGGCTGGCAATCAGCCCCAGCATTTT
TRBD2,TRBV5-5,.,TRBJ2-2,CASSFLAGGTTGELFF,TGTGCCAGCAGCTTCTTGGCGGGGGGGACCACCGGGGAGCTGTTTTTT
TRBD2,TRBV14,.,TRBJ2-1,CASSPTSGGAHEQFF,TGTGCCAGCAGCCCGACTAGCGGGGGGGCTCATGAGCAGTTCTTC
TRBD2,TRBV19,.,TRBJ2-3,CASSKGGLRGGSTDTQYF,TGTGCCAGTAGTAAGGGAGGACTGCGGGGGGGTAGCACAGATACGCAGTATTTT
TRBD2,TRBV2,.,TRBJ2-7,CASSPGLAGAQQYF,TGTGCCAGCAGCCCGGGACTAGCGGGGGCACAGCAGTACTTC
.,TRBV7-2,.,TRBJ2-7,CASSLGLAQDEQYF,TGTGCCAGCAGCTTAGGGCTAGCCCAGGACGAGCAGTACTTC
TRBD2,TRBV5-1,.,TRBJ2-7,CASSSWGGAGDEQYF,TGCGCCAGCAGCTCATGGGGGGGAGCAGGCGACGAGCAGTACTTC
.,TRBV5-8,.,TRBJ1-6,CASSLGGNDPYSPLHF,TGTGCCAGCAGCTTAGGGGGAAACGACCCTTATTCACCCCTCCACTTT
TRBD2,TRBV5-4,.,TRBJ2-3,CASRRLAGGPRADTQYF,TGTGCCAGCAGGCGACTAGCGGGGGGGCCAAGGGCAGATACGCAGTATTTT
.,TRBV30,many,TRBJ1-4,CAWSVIQGGREKLFF,TGTGCCTGGAGTGTAATTCAGGGAGGAAGAGAAAAACTGTTTTTT
TRBD2,TRBV7-3,few,TRBJ2-1,CASSLAGGGNEQFF,TGTGCCAGCAGCTTAGCGGGGGGTGGAAATGAGCAGTTCTTC